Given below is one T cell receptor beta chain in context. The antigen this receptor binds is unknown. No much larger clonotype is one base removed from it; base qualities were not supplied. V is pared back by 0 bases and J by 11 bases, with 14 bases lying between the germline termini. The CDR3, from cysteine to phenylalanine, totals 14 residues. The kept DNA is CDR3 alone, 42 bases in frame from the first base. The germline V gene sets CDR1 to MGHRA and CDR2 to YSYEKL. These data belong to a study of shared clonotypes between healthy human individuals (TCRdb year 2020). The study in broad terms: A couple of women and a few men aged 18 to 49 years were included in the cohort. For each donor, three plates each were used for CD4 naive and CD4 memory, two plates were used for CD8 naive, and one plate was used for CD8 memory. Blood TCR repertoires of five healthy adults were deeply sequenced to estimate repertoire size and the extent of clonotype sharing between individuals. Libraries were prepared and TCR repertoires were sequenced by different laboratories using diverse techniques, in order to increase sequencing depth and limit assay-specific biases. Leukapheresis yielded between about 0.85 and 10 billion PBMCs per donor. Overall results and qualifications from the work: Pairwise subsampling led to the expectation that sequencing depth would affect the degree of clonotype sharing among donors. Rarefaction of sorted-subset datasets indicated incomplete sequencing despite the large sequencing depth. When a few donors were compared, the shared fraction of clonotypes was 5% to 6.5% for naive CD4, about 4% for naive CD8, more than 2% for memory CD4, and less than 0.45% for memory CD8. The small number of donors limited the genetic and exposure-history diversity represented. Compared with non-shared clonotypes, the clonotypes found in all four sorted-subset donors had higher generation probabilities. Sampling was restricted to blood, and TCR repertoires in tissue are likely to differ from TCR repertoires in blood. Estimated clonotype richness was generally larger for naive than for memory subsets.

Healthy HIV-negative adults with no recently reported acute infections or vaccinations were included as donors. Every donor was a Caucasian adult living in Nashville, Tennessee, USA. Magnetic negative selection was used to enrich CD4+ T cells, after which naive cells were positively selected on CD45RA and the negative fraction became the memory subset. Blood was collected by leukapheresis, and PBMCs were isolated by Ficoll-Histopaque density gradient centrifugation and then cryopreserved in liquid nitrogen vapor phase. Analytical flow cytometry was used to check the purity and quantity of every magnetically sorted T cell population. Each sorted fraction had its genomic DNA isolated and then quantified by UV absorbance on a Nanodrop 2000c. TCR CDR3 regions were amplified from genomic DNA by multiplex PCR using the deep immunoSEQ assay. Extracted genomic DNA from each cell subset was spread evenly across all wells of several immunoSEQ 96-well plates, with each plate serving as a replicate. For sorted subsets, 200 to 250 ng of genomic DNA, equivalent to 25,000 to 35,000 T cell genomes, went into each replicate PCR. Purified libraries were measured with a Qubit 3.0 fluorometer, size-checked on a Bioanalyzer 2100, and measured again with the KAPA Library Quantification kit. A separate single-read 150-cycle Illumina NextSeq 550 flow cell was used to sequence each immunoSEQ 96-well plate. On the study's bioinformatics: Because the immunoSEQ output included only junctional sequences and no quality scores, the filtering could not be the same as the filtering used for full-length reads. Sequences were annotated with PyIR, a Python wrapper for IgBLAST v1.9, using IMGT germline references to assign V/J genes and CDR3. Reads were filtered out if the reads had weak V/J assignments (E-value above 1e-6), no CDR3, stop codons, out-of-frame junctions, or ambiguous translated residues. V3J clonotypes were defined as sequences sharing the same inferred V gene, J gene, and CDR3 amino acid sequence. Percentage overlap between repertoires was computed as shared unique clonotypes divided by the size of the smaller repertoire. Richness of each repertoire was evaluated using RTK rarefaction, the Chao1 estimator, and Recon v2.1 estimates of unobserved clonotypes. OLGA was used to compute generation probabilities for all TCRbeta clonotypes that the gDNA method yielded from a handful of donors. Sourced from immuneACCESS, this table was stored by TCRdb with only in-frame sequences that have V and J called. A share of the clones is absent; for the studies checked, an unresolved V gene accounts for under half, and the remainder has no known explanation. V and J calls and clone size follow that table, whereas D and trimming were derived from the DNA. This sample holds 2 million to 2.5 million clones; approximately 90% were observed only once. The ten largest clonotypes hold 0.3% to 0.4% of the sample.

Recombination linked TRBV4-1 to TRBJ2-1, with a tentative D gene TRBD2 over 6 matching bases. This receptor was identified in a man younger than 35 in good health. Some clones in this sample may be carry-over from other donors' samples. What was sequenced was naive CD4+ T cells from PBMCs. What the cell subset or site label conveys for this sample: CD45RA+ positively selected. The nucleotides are TGCGCCAGCAGCCAAGACGTTCGCGGGGTCCAGCAGTTCTTC. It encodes CASSQDVRGVQQFF.